The clone carrying this T cell receptor (beta chain) appeared a few times. Its target is unknown. The CDR3 consists of 15 residues. V dropped 0 bases and J dropped 5 bases, with 14 bases sitting between them. Germline V gene lookup returns CDR1 SGHRS and CDR2 YFSETQ. The sample comes from a study of cytomegalovirus exposure and HLA in healthy donors. PCR employed 60 Vbeta and 13 Jbeta primers. Produced via immunoSEQ multiplex PCR; TCRdb's table is partial and in-frame only. This table has approximately 100,000 clones, about 70% appearing once. General study results and limits: Some TCR beta chains (over 150 of them) were listed as cytomegalovirus-associated.

This TCR derives from a man aged 45-60 years in good health and CMV-seropositive. The J gene is TRBJ1-1, the V gene TRBV5-1; unclear D gene. Sequenced material: PBMCs. The CDR3 is CASSLDDGSWTEAFF. The CDR3 bases are TGCGCCAGCAGCTTGGACGATGGGAGTTGGACTGAAGCTTTCTTT.